Shown below are 2 T cell receptor beta chains from a single sample sequenced in a study of T-cell reconstitution after alpha-beta-depleted transplantation in children. This sample's TCRbeta library carried unique molecular identifier barcodes. TCRdb fed the PCR reads into MiXCR, producing one record per CDR3 protein. Here the sample spans 330,000 or so distinct CDR3 sequences, roughly 9.1% being singletons. The sequences come from PBMCs, collected before TCRalphabeta/CD19-depleted stem cell transplant. The receptors here all came from a boy in the first two years of life with acute myeloid leukemia, due to receive a stem cell transplant.

The rearrangement joins TRBV28 to TRBJ2-3; D gene unclear. The V gene's germline CDR1 is MDHEN and CDR2 SYDVKM. The CDR3 totals 13 residues. The V and J ends lost 6 bases and 2 bases respectively, with 9 bases between them. In nucleotides, the CDR3 is TGTGCCAGCAGCCCCCTTACCACAGATACGCAGTATTTT. Translation gives CASSPLTTDTQYF.

This clonotype was seen at least ten times. This chain uses TRBV4-3 with TRBJ1-1; D call uncertain. CDR3 length: 15 amino acids. Germline V gives CDR1 LGHNA, CDR2 YSLEER. V lost 0 bases, J lost 0 bases, and 8 bases lay in between. In DNA form, the CDR3 reads TGCGCCAGCAGCCAAGAGGAGCGTATGAACACTGAAGCTTTCTTT. Protein sequence: CASSQEERMNTEAFF.